This T cell receptor beta chain is from a study of T-cell reconstitution after alpha-beta-depleted transplantation in children. Notes on the study in general: Diversity of TCRbeta at day 60 was high in some patients, arising from surviving recipient T cells and thymic progenitors. Alpha-beta T cells present about two months after transplant were reported to originate from several hundred expanded graft clones. At one year after transplant, newly produced T cells mostly accounted for T-cell counts and diversity.

This CDR3 is 16 amino acids long. V lost 1 base and J lost 5, with 15 bases in between. Germline loops: CDR1 LGHNA, CDR2 YSLEER. There are many counts of this clonotype. Its antigen is unidentified. This sample's TCRbeta library carried unique molecular identifier barcodes. TCRdb re-analysed the PCR reads in MiXCR, keeping a single row per CDR3 protein. This sample carries around 450,000 distinct CDR3 sequences, about 11% of them seen once, and the ten largest clones take 2% to 2.5%. The sample here was PBMCs, taken before TCRalphabeta/CD19-depleted stem cell transplant. The source is a child younger than 10 with inherited bone marrow failure, due to receive a stem cell transplant. The chain uses TRBV4-3 and TRBJ2-1, with D possibly TRBD2 on 6 matching bases. CDR3 sequence: CASSQVGGGTNNEQFF. In DNA, the CDR3 is TGCGCCAGCAGCCAAGTGGGGGGAGGAACCAACAATGAGCAGTTCTTC.